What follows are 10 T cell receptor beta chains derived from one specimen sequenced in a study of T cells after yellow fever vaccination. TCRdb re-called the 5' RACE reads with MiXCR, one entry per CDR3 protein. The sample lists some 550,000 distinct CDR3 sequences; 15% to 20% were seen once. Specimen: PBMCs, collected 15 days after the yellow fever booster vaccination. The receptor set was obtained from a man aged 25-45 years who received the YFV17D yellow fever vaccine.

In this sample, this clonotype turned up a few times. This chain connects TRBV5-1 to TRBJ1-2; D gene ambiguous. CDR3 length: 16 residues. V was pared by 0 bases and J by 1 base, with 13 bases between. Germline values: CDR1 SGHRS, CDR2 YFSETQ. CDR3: CASSLGRNEFNYGYTF. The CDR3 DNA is TGCGCCAGCAGCTTGGGCAGGAATGAGTTTAACTATGGCTACACCTTC.

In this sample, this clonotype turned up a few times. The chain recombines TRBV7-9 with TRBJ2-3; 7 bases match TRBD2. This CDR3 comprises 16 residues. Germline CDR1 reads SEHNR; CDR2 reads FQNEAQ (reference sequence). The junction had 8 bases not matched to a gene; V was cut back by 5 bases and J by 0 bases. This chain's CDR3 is CASSPNRGVSTDTQYF. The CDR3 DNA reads TGTGCCAGCAGCCCTAACCGGGGGGTAAGCACAGATACGCAGTATTTT.

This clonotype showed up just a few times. The CDR3 sequence: CASSEGAGGIGETQYF. In DNA, the CDR3 is TGTGCCAGCAGCGAAGGGGCAGGGGGAATAGGAGAGACCCAGTACTTC. V and J are TRBV4-2 and TRBJ2-5; 7 nucleotides line up with TRBD1. CDR1 is LGHNA, CDR2 YNFKEQ, per germline. V lost 5 bases, J lost 4 bases, and 13 bases stayed unmatched. The CDR3 runs to 16 residues.

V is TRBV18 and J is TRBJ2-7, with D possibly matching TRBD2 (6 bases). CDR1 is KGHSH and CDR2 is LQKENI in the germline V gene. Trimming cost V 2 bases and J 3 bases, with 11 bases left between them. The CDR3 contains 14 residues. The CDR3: CASSPWGLNYEQYF. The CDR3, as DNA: TGTGCCAGCTCACCATGGGGACTTAACTACGAGCAGTACTTC.

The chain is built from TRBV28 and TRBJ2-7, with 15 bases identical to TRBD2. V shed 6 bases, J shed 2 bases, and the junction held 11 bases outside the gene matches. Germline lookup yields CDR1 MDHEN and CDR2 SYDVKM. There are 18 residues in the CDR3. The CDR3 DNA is TGTGCCAGCAGCTATGGACTAGCGGGAGGGCAAGGGGCCTACGAGCAGTACTTC. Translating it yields CASSYGLAGGQGAYEQYF.

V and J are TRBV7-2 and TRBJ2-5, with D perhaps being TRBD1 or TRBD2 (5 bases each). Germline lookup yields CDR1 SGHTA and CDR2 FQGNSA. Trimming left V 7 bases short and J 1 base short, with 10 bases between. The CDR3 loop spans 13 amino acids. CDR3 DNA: TGTGCCAGCACTAAGGGACCCCAAGAGACCCAGTACTTC. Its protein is CASTKGPQETQYF.

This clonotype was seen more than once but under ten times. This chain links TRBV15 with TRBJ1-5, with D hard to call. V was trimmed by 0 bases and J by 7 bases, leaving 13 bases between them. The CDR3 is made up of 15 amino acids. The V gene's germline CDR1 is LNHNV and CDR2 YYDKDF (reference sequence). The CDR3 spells CATSRDRPAGQPQHF. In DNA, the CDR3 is TGTGCCACCAGCAGAGATCGGCCAGCCGGCCAGCCCCAGCATTTT.

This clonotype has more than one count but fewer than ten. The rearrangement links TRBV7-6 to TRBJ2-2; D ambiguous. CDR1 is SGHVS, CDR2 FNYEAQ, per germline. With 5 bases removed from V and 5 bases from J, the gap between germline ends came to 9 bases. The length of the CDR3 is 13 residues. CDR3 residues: CASSPGWTGELFF. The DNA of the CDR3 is TGTGCCAGCAGCCCCGGTTGGACCGGGGAGCTGTTTTTT.

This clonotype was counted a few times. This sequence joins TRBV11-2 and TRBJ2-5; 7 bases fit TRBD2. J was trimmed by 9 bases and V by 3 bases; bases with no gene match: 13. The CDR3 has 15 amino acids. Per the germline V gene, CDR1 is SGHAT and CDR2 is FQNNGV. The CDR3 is CASSLGGAGLYAQYF. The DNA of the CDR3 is TGTGCCAGCAGCTTGGGAGGGGCCGGACTATATGCCCAGTACTTC.

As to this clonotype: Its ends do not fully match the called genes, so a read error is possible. Here the CDR3 reads CCAQSTSGQGIYEQYF. The DNA of the CDR3 is TGCTGTGCCCAATCCACTTCGGGACAGGGGATTTACGAGCAGTACTTC. V is TRBV20-1 and J is TRBJ2-7; 10 nucleotides match TRBD1. Germline CDR1 and CDR2: DFQATT and SNEGSKA (reference sequence). This CDR3 is built from 16 residues.